The clone carrying this T cell receptor beta chain was found many times. Its target is not known. Amplification of TCR beta CDR3 regions used RNA as the template. HTBI primers were the set used in a first-round RT-PCR of the TCR CDR3. TCRdb ran MiXCR on the multiplex PCR reads and lists one entry per CDR3 protein. Among around 290,000 distinct CDR3 sequences listed, approximately 15% were seen once. These data are taken from a study of T cells in Graves' hyperthyroidism and ophthalmopathy. Study-level points and caveats: Prediction of ophthalmopathy progression came a median around 6 months pre-onset.

Germline V gene lookup returns CDR1 DFQATT and CDR2 SNEGSKA (reference sequence). The CDR3 extends over 13 amino acids. Between the trimmed V and J ends, which lost 6 bases and 4 bases, there was a span of 15 bases. This receptor was obtained from a woman aged 40 to 50 with Graves' hyperthyroidism. The V and J genes are TRBV20-1 and TRBJ2-5; D is unclear. Sequenced input: blood. This CDR3 reads CSARHFEVETQYF. In nucleotides, the CDR3 is TGCAGTGCCCGTCACTTTGAGGTAGAGACCCAGTACTTC.